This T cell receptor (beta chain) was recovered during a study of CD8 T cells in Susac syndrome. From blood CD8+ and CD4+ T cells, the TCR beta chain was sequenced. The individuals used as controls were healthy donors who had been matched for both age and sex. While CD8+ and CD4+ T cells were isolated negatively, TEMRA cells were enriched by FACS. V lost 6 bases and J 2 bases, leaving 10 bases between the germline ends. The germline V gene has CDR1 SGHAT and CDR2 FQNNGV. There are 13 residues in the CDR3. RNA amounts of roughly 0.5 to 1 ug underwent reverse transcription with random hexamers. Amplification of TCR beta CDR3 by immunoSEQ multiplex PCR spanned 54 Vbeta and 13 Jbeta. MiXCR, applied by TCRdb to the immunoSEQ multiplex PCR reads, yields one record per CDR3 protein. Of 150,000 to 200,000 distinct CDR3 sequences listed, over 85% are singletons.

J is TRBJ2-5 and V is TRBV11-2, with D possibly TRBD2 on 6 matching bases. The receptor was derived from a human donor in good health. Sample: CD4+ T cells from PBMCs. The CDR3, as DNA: TGTGCCAGCAGGAGACTAGATCAAGAGACCCAGTACTTC. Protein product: CASRRLDQETQYF.